The clone carrying this TCR beta chain has just a few counts. Authors' data handling: Amplification from reference gene primers served as the basis for estimated nucleated cell counts. Libraries were prepared by immunoSEQ multiplex PCR; TCRdb keeps only in-frame clonotypes and omits some of them. Clone size and V and J calls were adopted from that table, with D and trimming inferred from the DNA. The repertoire holds some 240,000 clones, approximately 86% seen once, with roughly 7.8% in the top ten. This specimen belongs to a study of blood T cell repertoires in COVID-19. Study context: Samples taken during acute and convalescent COVID-19 were collected in the United States, Italy and Spain. T cells, B-cell-depleted T cells, or PBMCs supplied cDNA or gDNA.

The sequence was obtained from a man aged 55-75 years who had recovered from COVID-19. The specimen was peripheral blood.

The CDR3 DNA is TGTGCCAGCAGTCCCCACGGTAATGAAAAACTGTTTTTT. Translated, it gives CASSPHGNEKLFF. The chain couples TRBV6-6 to TRBJ1-4; D uncertain. Germline-derived CDR1 and CDR2 are MNHNY and SVGAGI (reference sequence). V dropped 5 bases and J dropped 4 bases, with 8 bases sitting between them. This CDR3 region has 13 residues.